Below are 22 T cell receptor beta chains sequenced from a single sample in a study of CD8+ T cells in alopecia areata (dated by TCRdb to the late 2010s). Lesional scalp punch biopsies and peripheral blood were collected from alopecia areata patients. Libraries were prepared through the immunoSEQ multiplex PCR assay. To provide template for TCR sequencing, every sample had RNA extracted and reverse transcribed into cDNA. The table comes from immuneACCESS by way of TCRdb, which keeps in-frame sequences with V and J called. Part of the clones is missing from these tables; in studies checked, under half for an unresolved V gene and the rest for unknown reasons. The sample table contains some 5,000 clones; only one count was recorded for 50% to 75% of them. Of the sample, around 15% is held by the ten largest clones. Input material: skin. These receptors all come from a human donor with alopecia areata.

The chain is built from TRBV7-6 and TRBJ2-1; TRBD2 aligns across 8 bases. Unmatched junction bases numbered 11, after V lost 1 base and J lost 0 bases. The CDR3 spans 19 residues. The V gene's germline CDR1 is SGHVS and CDR2 FNYEAQ. DNA of the CDR3: TGTGCCAGCAGCTTAGGGAGGAAGCTTGCGGGAGGCTCCTACAATGAGCAGTTCTTC. Its protein is CASSLGRKLAGGSYNEQFF. The entire variable domain, with the rest obtained from reference TRBV7-6 and TRBJ2-1, is as follows: GAGVSQSPRYKVTKRGQDVALRCDPISGHVSLYWYRQALGQGPEFLTYFNYEAQQDKSGLPNDRFSAERPEGSISTLTIQRTEQRDSAMYRCASSLGRKLAGGSYNEQFFGPGTRLTVL.

This clone is deemed large (0.1 to 1%). The rearrangement links TRBV5-1 to TRBJ1-5; D ambiguous. Germline CDR1 reads SGHRS; CDR2 reads YFSETQ. The CDR3 sequence is 13 residues long. The germline V and J ends were trimmed by 3 bases and 0 bases, with 4 bases remaining between them. This chain's CDR3 is CASSSDSNQPQHF. CDR3 sequence (DNA): TGCGCCAGCAGCTCAGATAGCAATCAGCCCCAGCATTTT.

This clone was observed a handful of times. The CDR3 loop is CASSWGGYSGANVLTF. The CDR3 nucleotides are TGTGCCAGTAGTTGGGGGGGCTACTCTGGGGCCAACGTCCTGACTTTC. The gene calls are TRBV19 and TRBJ2-6, with D possibly TRBD2 on 7 matching bases. The germline V gene has CDR1 LNHDA and CDR2 SQIVND (reference sequence). Trimming shortened V by 5 bases and J by 0 bases, and 11 bases separated the two germline ends. CDR3 length: 16 amino acids.

This clone was recorded once. The chain employs TRBV5-4 and TRBJ1-2; TRBD1 is a possible D gene (5 bases). Trimming pared 2 bases from V and 7 bases from J, leaving 12 bases between. Per the germline V gene, CDR1 is SGHNT and CDR2 is YYREEE (reference sequence). CDR3 length: 13 residues. For the CDR3, the DNA is TGTGCCAGCAGCTTCGGGGGAACGGCTGGCTACACCTTC. Translating gives CASSFGGTAGYTF.

The chain recombines TRBV11-2 with TRBJ2-1; D remains ambiguous. This CDR3 region has 15 residues. V was pared by 5 bases and J by 4 bases, with 15 bases between. Germline CDR1 SGHAT, CDR2 FQNNGV. The CDR3 is CASSHLENDYNEQFF. Here the CDR3 DNA reads TGTGCCAGCAGCCATCTAGAGAACGATTACAATGAGCAGTTCTTC.

The rearrangement joins TRBV18 to TRBJ2-2, with 7 bases lining up with TRBD2. Unmatched junction bases numbered 10, after V lost 3 bases and J lost 6 bases. The germline gives CDR1 KGHSH, CDR2 LQKENI. This CDR3 spans 16 amino acids. CDR3 sequence reads: CASSPLGGGGSGELFF. CDR3 nucleotide sequence: TGTGCCAGCTCACCCCTGGGCGGGGGTGGCTCCGGGGAGCTGTTTTTT.

The gene calls are TRBV6-6 and TRBJ2-5; TRBD1 might be the D (5 bases). This CDR3 is 15 amino acids long. V was trimmed by 2 bases and J by 2 bases, leaving 12 bases between them. Germline CDR1 and CDR2: MNHNY and SVGAGI (reference sequence). CDR3 DNA: TGTGCCAGCAGTTACGGGGCGGATATTCAAGAGACCCAGTACTTC. This gives the protein CASSYGADIQETQYF.

This clone was recorded once. V and J are TRBV19 and TRBJ2-1; 11 bases line up with TRBD2. The CDR3 is made up of 15 amino acids. Germline assignment: CDR1 LNHDA and CDR2 SQIVND (reference sequence). After removal of 7 bases from V and 6 bases from J, the junction contained 8 bases not matched to a gene. The chain's CDR3 is CASKFTSGSFNEQFF. CDR3 coding DNA: TGTGCCAGTAAATTTACTAGCGGGAGTTTCAATGAGCAGTTCTTC.

The chain uses TRBV12-5 and TRBJ2-1; 7 bases agree with TRBD1. The CDR3 loop spans 16 amino acids. Unmatched junction bases numbered 9, after V lost 0 bases and J lost 7 bases. Per germline, CDR1 LGHNT and CDR2 FRNRAP. CDR3 loop: CASGLVRQGVGNEQFF. Here the CDR3 DNA reads TGTGCTAGTGGTTTGGTACGGCAGGGGGTAGGTAATGAGCAGTTCTTC. The full variable domain, its missing parts supplied by reference TRBV12-5 and TRBJ2-1, is DARVTQTPRHKVTEMGQEVTMRCQPILGHNTVFWYRQTMMQGLELLAYFRNRAPLDDSGMPKDRFSAEMPDATLATLKIQPSEPRDSAVYFCASGLVRQGVGNEQFFGPGTRLTVL.

The chain carries TRBV2 and TRBJ2-3, with TRBD1 as a possible D gene (6 bases). V was clipped by 8 bases and J by 4 bases, with 13 bases between them. This CDR3 has 13 amino acids. Per the germline V gene, CDR1 is SNHLY and CDR2 is FYNNEI. The CDR3 DNA is TGTGCCAGCCAACCGACAGGACCAGATACGCAGTATTTT. Translating it yields CASQPTGPDTQYF.

This clone is classed as medium-sized. This rearrangement joins TRBV27 to TRBJ2-3, with D perhaps matching TRBD2 (6 bases). Germline V lookup: CDR1 MNHEY, CDR2 SMNVEV (reference sequence). V was cut by 2 bases and J by 1 base, with 10 bases left in between. The CDR3 extends over 15 amino acids. The CDR3 sequence: CASSLPASGTDTQYF. The CDR3 DNA is TGTGCCAGCAGTTTACCGGCTAGCGGCACAGATACGCAGTATTTT.

This clone was recorded only once. CDR3 amino acids: CASSLAGDRVETQYF. CDR3 sequence (DNA): TGTGCCAGCAGCTTAGCGGGGGACAGGGTAGAGACCCAGTACTTC. The chain is built from TRBV7-8 and TRBJ2-5; 9 nucleotides align to TRBD1. The germline V gene has CDR1 SGHVS and CDR2 FQNEAQ. The CDR3 totals 15 residues. V lost 0 bases, J lost 4 bases, and 3 bases stayed unmatched.

CDR3 region: CASSYEGTDTQYF. CDR3 bases: TGTGCCAGCAGTTACGAAGGCACAGATACGCAGTATTTT. The chain is built from TRBV6-6 and TRBJ2-3, with D uncertain. CDR1 MNHNY and CDR2 SVGAGI come from the germline V gene (reference sequence). The length of the CDR3 is 13 residues. The V gene lost 2 bases and the J gene lost 1 base, with 4 bases spanning the gap.

This clone is judged large. This chain uses TRBV28 with TRBJ2-2; no reliable D call. V lost 6 bases, J lost 4 bases, and 12 bases lay in between. Germline CDR1 reads MDHEN; CDR2 reads SYDVKM. This CDR3 comprises 14 residues. Here the CDR3 reads CASRRQVSTGELFF. As DNA, the CDR3 is TGTGCCAGCAGGCGGCAGGTCAGCACCGGGGAGCTGTTTTTT.

By sample fraction, this clone is large. This chain links TRBV10-3 with TRBJ2-7; 7 bases agree with TRBD2. CDR3 length: 14 amino acids. V shed 3 bases, J shed 1 base, and the junction held 3 bases outside the gene matches. Germline CDR1 ENHRY, CDR2 SYGVKD. The CDR3 sequence: CAISDEAGSYEQYF. Written as DNA, the CDR3 is TGTGCCATCAGTGACGAAGCGGGGTCCTACGAGCAGTACTTC.

This clone was observed a handful of times. The genes are TRBV7-2 and TRBJ2-3, with 8 bases matching TRBD1. Germline loops: CDR1 SGHTA, CDR2 FQGNSA. Unmatched junction bases numbered 7, after V lost 3 bases and J lost 5 bases. There are 15 residues in the CDR3. CDR3 residues: CASSFLPGGVDTQYF. In DNA, the CDR3 is TGTGCCAGCAGCTTTTTACCAGGGGGCGTAGATACGCAGTATTTT.

By proportion, this clone is large. The chain has TRBV7-8 and TRBJ2-1, with 15 nucleotides matching TRBD2. From germline, CDR1 is SGHVS and CDR2 FQNEAQ. The CDR3 runs 19 residues. The J segment lost 0 bases and the V segment lost 4 bases, leaving 7 bases of the junction unmatched. As DNA, the CDR3 is TGTGCCAGCAGCTATGGGACTAGCGGGGGGAAAAGCTCCTACAATGAGCAGTTCTTC. Translation: CASSYGTSGGKSSYNEQFF.

V usage is TRBV2 and J usage is TRBJ2-1; no clear D. Trimming took off 4 bases at V and 8 bases at J, with 6 bases between the two ends. This CDR3 spans 11 amino acids. The germline V gene has CDR1 SNHLY and CDR2 FYNNEI. The CDR3 spells CASSGSHEQFF. The CDR3 nucleotides read TGTGCCAGCAGTGGGTCACATGAGCAGTTCTTC.

The V and J genes are TRBV7-9 and TRBJ1-6, with D perhaps TRBD1 (6 bases). The CDR3 has 14 residues. Germline CDR1 is SEHNR and CDR2 is FQNEAQ (reference sequence). Trimming pared 3 bases from V and 5 bases from J, leaving 8 bases between. CDR3 loop: CASSFRDNNSPLHF. CDR3 nucleotide sequence: TGTGCCAGCAGCTTCCGGGACAATAATTCACCCCTCCACTTT.

This clone was seen only a few times. This chain uses TRBV7-2 with TRBJ2-5, with unresolved D. Germline values: CDR1 SGHTA, CDR2 FQGNSA. The CDR3 is 12 residues long. V shed 5 bases and J shed 0 bases, with 4 bases lying between them. CDR3 bases: TGTGCCAGCAGCCCGTACCAAGAGACCCAGTACTTC. As protein: CASSPYQETQYF.

The chain is built from TRBV5-5 and TRBJ2-1, with TRBD1 matching 8 bases. V lost 4 bases, J lost 9 bases, and 15 bases stayed unmatched. Germline V gene data show CDR1 as SGHKS and CDR2 as YYEKEE (reference sequence). The CDR3 covers 16 residues. The CDR3 loop is CASSLRGDRSMAEQFF. CDR3 coding DNA: TGTGCCAGCAGCCTACGTGGGGACAGGAGCATGGCTGAGCAGTTCTTC.

This clone occurred once. The chain employs TRBV6-6 and TRBJ2-7; D is perhaps TRBD2 (6 bases). Per the germline V gene, CDR1 is MNHNY and CDR2 is SVGAGI (reference sequence). This CDR3 is built from 14 residues. The V and J ends lost 7 bases and 5 bases respectively, with 18 bases between them. The CDR3 is CASTSGGRTHEQYF. CDR3 nucleotides: TGTGCCAGCACCTCCGGGGGTAGAACTCACGAGCAGTACTTC.